This entry lists 7 T cell receptor beta chains sequenced from one sample in a study of identical twins. In TCRdb, the 5' RACE reads were re-called with MiXCR into one record per CDR3 protein. The table lists around 220,000 distinct CDR3 sequences, over 12% of them singletons. Input material: memory (CD45RO+) T cells sorted from blood. The source is a woman younger than 35 in good health.

This clonotype was counted only a few times. As DNA, the CDR3 is TGTGCCAGCAGTTACTCCCCTCTGGGGGCAGATACGCAGTATTTT. As protein: CASSYSPLGADTQYF. This chain links TRBV6-5 with TRBJ2-3, with D tentatively TRBD1 or TRBD2 (5 bases each). The germline CDR1 and CDR2 sequences are MNHEY and SVGAGI. The CDR3 consists of 15 residues. Trimming removed 0 bases from V and 4 bases from J, with 11 bases in between.

This clonotype was seen more than once but under ten times. The chain carries TRBV7-4 and TRBJ1-6; D gene ambiguous. Deletions cut 5 bases from V and 0 bases from J, with 8 bases between. This CDR3 is built from 15 residues. Germline CDR1 SGHVT, CDR2 SQSDAQ. The CDR3 coding sequence is TGTGCCAGCAGCCAGCAGAGCTCCTATAATTCACCCCTCCACTTT. Its protein product is CASSQQSSYNSPLHF. Combining the CDR3 with reference TRBV7-4 and TRBJ1-6 gives the whole variable domain GAGVSQSPRYKVAKRGRDVALRCDSISGHVTLYWYRQTLGQGSEVLTYSQSDAQRDKSGRPSGRFSAERPERSVSTLKIQRTEQGDSAVYLCASSQQSSYNSPLHFGNGTRLTVT.

This clonotype occurred a few times. This chain joins TRBV5-6 and TRBJ1-4; D not resolved. The CDR3 consists of 14 residues. Germline CDR1 is SGHDT and CDR2 is YYEEEE. V lost 1 base, J lost 11 bases, and 15 bases lay in between. The CDR3 here is CASSLYSDYSKLFF. The CDR3 DNA reads as TGTGCCAGCAGCTTGTACAGCGACTATTCGAAACTGTTTTTT.

The chain is built from TRBV29-1 and TRBJ2-7; 7 positions agree with TRBD2. The CDR3 has 11 residues. Germline V gene lookup returns CDR1 SQVTM and CDR2 ANQGSEA. The junction had 6 bases not matched to a gene; V was cut back by 6 bases and J by 7 bases. This CDR3 reads CSVEREGEQYF. For the CDR3, the DNA is TGCAGCGTAGAGAGGGAGGGAGAGCAGTACTTC.

In its sample, this clonotype was seen a few times. CDR3 DNA sequence: TGCAGTGCTAGAGAACCTGGGTGGAATCAGCCCCAGCATTTT. Residues: CSAREPGWNQPQHF. This sequence joins TRBV20-1 and TRBJ1-5; D call uncertain. This CDR3 has 14 residues. The V and J ends lost 0 bases and 4 bases respectively, with 10 bases between them. CDR1 and CDR2 from the germline V gene are DFQATT and SNEGSKA (reference sequence).

The chain employs TRBV12-3 or TRBV12-4 and TRBJ1-1; TRBD1 matches 8 bases. After removal of 2 bases from V and 6 bases from J, the junction contained 8 bases not matched to a gene. CDR3 length equals 15 residues. The DNA of the CDR3 is TGTGCCAGCAGTTTACGTGAGACAGGGGTCGCTGAAGCTTTCTTT. Its translation: CASSLRETGVAEAFF.

This clonotype has only a few counts. The rearrangement joins TRBV20-1 to TRBJ2-2; D is unclear. Germline lookup yields CDR1 DFQATT and CDR2 SNEGSKA (reference sequence). The V end lost 6 bases, the J end lost 3 bases, and 11 bases lay between the germline ends. The length of the CDR3 is 13 residues. CDR3 amino acids: CSAPGPYTGELFF. The CDR3 nucleotides are TGCAGTGCCCCCGGACCTTACACCGGGGAGCTGTTTTTT.